A single sample is the source of the 30 T cell receptor beta chains below, sequenced in a study of CD8+ T cells in alopecia areata. cDNA prepared by RNA extraction and subsequent reverse transcription served as the template for sequencing. The protocol was immunoSEQ multiplex PCR, while the TCRdb copy is restricted to in-frame clones and leaves out a portion. The sample includes about 130,000 clones, about 47% of them seen just once. Source: CD8+ T cells sorted from blood, taken at week 0. Receptors were obtained from a human donor with alopecia areata.

This clone came up a few times. The V call is TRBV7-9, the J call TRBJ1-1; a possible D gene is TRBD1 (5 bases). The V end was cut by 5 bases, the J end by 4 bases, with 14 bases between. The CDR3 has 14 residues. CDR1 is SEHNR, CDR2 FQNEAQ, per germline (reference sequence). CDR3 sequence reads: CASSPSDRLTEAFF. The CDR3 nucleotides are TGTGCCAGCAGCCCCTCCGACAGACTCACTGAAGCTTTCTTT. Combining the CDR3 with reference TRBV7-9 and TRBJ1-1 gives the whole variable domain DTGVSQNPRHKITKRGQNVTFRCDPISEHNRLYWYRQTLGQGPEFLTYFQNEAQLEKSRLLSDRFSAERPKGSFSTLEIQRTEQGDSAMYLCASSPSDRLTEAFFGQGTRLTVV.

This chain links TRBV4-2 with TRBJ2-7; TRBD1 matches at 8 bases. The CDR3 consists of 12 residues. CDR1 and CDR2 (germline): LGHNA, YNFKEQ. The J segment lost 3 bases and the V segment lost 6 bases, leaving 1 base of the junction unmatched. The DNA for the CDR3 is TGTGCCAGCAGTGGACAGGGCTACGAGCAGTACTTC. Translating gives CASSGQGYEQYF.

V is TRBV29-1 and J is TRBJ1-1; 11 bases match TRBD1. Looked up from germline, CDR1 is SQVTM and CDR2 is ANQGSEA. The J segment lost 3 bases and the V segment lost 7 bases, leaving 10 bases of the junction unmatched. The CDR3 covers 15 residues. The CDR3 loop reads CSGNSPGQGDTEAFF. The CDR3, as DNA: TGCAGCGGAAATTCCCCGGGACAGGGGGACACTGAAGCTTTCTTT.

This clone was found a few times. The chain joins TRBV6-5 to TRBJ2-5, with 9 bases aligning to TRBD1. V gave up 4 bases and J gave up 5 bases; unmatched junction bases: 5. The CDR3 has 14 residues. Per the germline V gene, CDR1 is MNHEY and CDR2 is SVGAGI. DNA for the CDR3: TGTGCCAGCAGTTGGACAGGGGAGGGGGAGACCCAGTACTTC. Translation: CASSWTGEGETQYF.

This sequence joins TRBV6-5 and TRBJ2-7; D is unresolved. V lost 0 bases, J lost 2 bases, and 11 bases lay in between. Per the germline V gene, CDR1 is MNHEY and CDR2 is SVGAGI. The CDR3 totals 15 residues. The CDR3 here is CASSYSISEAYEQYF. CDR3 bases: TGTGCCAGCAGTTACTCGATATCAGAGGCCTACGAGCAGTACTTC.

Worth noting for this clone: A junction boundary mismatches the germline segment, possibly from a read error. This chain uses TRBV29-1 with TRBJ2-7; no reliable D call. In germline, CDR1 is SQVTM, CDR2 ANQGSEA. This CDR3 is built from 12 residues. CDR3 DNA sequence: TGCAGCGCTGAAGGTAGTAACTACGAGCAGTACTTC. This sequence encodes CSAEGSNYEQYF.

The V and J genes are TRBV9 and TRBJ2-1; D is unresolved. The ends were cut back, 0 bases at V and 7 bases at J, with 11 bases in the middle. The CDR3 is made up of 14 amino acids. CDR1 SGDLS and CDR2 YYNGEE come from the germline V gene. The CDR3 region is CASSVGHSSNEQFF. CDR3 bases: TGTGCCAGCAGCGTAGGTCACTCCTCTAATGAGCAGTTCTTC.

The chain employs TRBV5-4 and TRBJ2-7; D remains ambiguous. The V end lost 3 bases, the J end lost 2 bases, and 6 bases lay between the germline ends. Per germline, CDR1 SGHNT and CDR2 YYREEE (reference sequence). The CDR3 is made up of 12 amino acids. The CDR3 nucleotides are TGTGCCAGCAGCTCGGAAGCCTACGAGCAGTACTTC. Translated, it gives CASSSEAYEQYF.

This rearrangement joins TRBV13 to TRBJ2-7, with 9 nucleotides matching TRBD1. V lost 5 bases to trimming and J lost 5 bases; unmatched junction nucleotides: 10. CDR1 PRHDT and CDR2 FYEKMQ come from the germline V gene (reference sequence). This CDR3 region has 15 residues. The CDR3 is CASSPSGTGLHEQYF. The CDR3 DNA sequence: TGTGCCAGCAGCCCTTCCGGGACAGGGCTGCACGAGCAGTACTTC.

Only a few counts were recorded for this clone. In the same sample, other DNA sequences code for this CDR3. The chain couples TRBV7-9 to TRBJ2-7; the D gene is possibly TRBD2 (5 bases). Germline V gene data show CDR1 as SEHNR and CDR2 as FQNEAQ (reference sequence). This CDR3 is 13 amino acids long. V lost 5 bases, J lost 1 base, and 9 bases lay in between. DNA for the CDR3: TGTGCCAGCAGCCCGAGGGCTTCCTACGAGCAGTACTTC. Protein: CASSPRASYEQYF.

The chain employs TRBV29-1 and TRBJ2-7; 7 bases line up with TRBD2. In germline, CDR1 is SQVTM, CDR2 ANQGSEA. V shed 2 bases, J shed 3 bases, and the junction held 7 bases outside the gene matches. The CDR3 runs to 14 residues. This CDR3 is CSVELGEGVYEQYF. The CDR3 nucleotides read TGCAGCGTTGAATTAGGGGAGGGAGTCTACGAGCAGTACTTC.

The genes are TRBV4-1 and TRBJ2-1; the D gene is possibly TRBD1 (6 bases). V was pared by 0 bases and J by 6 bases, with 15 bases between. The CDR3 loop spans 16 amino acids. Germline V lookup: CDR1 MGHRA, CDR2 YSYEKL. The CDR3 region is CASSQDWAGDGNEQFF. The CDR3 bases are TGCGCCAGCAGCCAAGATTGGGCAGGGGACGGCAATGAGCAGTTCTTC.

The chain uses TRBV15 and TRBJ2-5; 14 bases align to TRBD2. The germline V gene encodes CDR1 LNHNV and CDR2 YYDKDF (reference sequence). J was trimmed by 4 bases and V by 3 bases; bases with no gene match: 1. This CDR3 has 15 amino acids. Here the CDR3 DNA reads TGTGCCACCAGCAGGACTAGCGGGGGGGCAGAGACCCAGTACTTC. The encoded protein is CATSRTSGGAETQYF. Together with reference TRBV15 and TRBJ2-5, the CDR3 gives the full variable domain: DAMVIQNPRYQVTQFGKPVTLSCSQTLNHNVMYWYQQKSSQAPKLLFHYYDKDFNNEADTPDNFQSRRPNTSFCFLDIRSPGLGDTAMYLCATSRTSGGAETQYFGPGTRLLVL.

The rearrangement joins TRBV5-6 to TRBJ1-1; unclear D gene. CDR3 length: 13 amino acids. The V gene's germline CDR1 is SGHDT and CDR2 YYEEEE. Trimming shortened V by 0 bases and J by 6 bases, and 9 bases separated the two germline ends. CDR3 loop: CASSLGQSPEAFF. CDR3 nucleotide sequence: TGTGCCAGCAGCTTGGGACAATCGCCTGAAGCTTTCTTT.

The rearrangement uses TRBV27 and TRBJ1-2; 7 nucleotides agree with TRBD1. CDR1 MNHEY and CDR2 SMNVEV come from the germline V gene (reference sequence). The junction had 21 bases not matched to a gene; V was cut back by 6 bases and J by 2 bases. CDR3 length: 19 residues. CDR3 nucleotides: TGTGCCAGCAGACCTCCAAAGGGGGCAGGCACGCCAAAAAACTATGGCTACACCTTC. It yields the protein CASRPPKGAGTPKNYGYTF.

V usage is TRBV27 and J usage is TRBJ1-2; D is unresolved. V lost 3 bases, J lost 2 bases, and 10 bases lay in between. The CDR3 is 14 amino acids. Germline CDR1 and CDR2: MNHEY and SMNVEV (reference sequence). The CDR3 region is CASSLAGGNYGYTF. CDR3 DNA: TGTGCCAGCAGTTTGGCAGGAGGAAACTATGGCTACACCTTC.

The chain is built from TRBV30 and TRBJ2-7, with unresolved D. The germline gives CDR1 GTSNPN, CDR2 SVGIG (reference sequence). The CDR3 contains 13 residues. V was clipped by 5 bases and J by 7 bases, with 18 bases between them. CDR3 sequence (DNA): TGTGCCTGGCGATCCCCCCTTTACCGGGAGCAGTACTTC. It is translated as CAWRSPLYREQYF.

This rearrangement joins TRBV6-5 to TRBJ2-7; a weak D match, TRBD1 (6 bases). The CDR3 length is 12 residues. CDR1 and CDR2 (germline): MNHEY, SVGAGI. The V end was cut by 6 bases, the J end by 6 bases, with 12 bases between. The chain's CDR3 is CASSPTGSEQYF. CDR3 coding DNA: TGTGCCAGCAGCCCAACAGGGTCCGAGCAGTACTTC.

In DNA, the CDR3 is TGTGCCAGCAGCTCCGGACCGACCGGGGAGCTGTTTTTT. Amino acid sequence: CASSSGPTGELFF. The chain recombines TRBV5-6 with TRBJ2-2; D is unresolved. CDR1 SGHDT and CDR2 YYEEEE come from the germline V gene. The V and J ends lost 3 bases and 5 bases respectively, with 8 bases between them. The CDR3 has 13 residues. Using reference TRBV5-6 and TRBJ2-2 for the parts outside the CDR3, the full variable domain is DAGVTQSPTHLIKTRGQQVTLRCSPKSGHDTVSWYQQALGQGPQFIFQYYEEEERQRGNFPDRFSGHQFPNYSSELNVNALLLGDSALYLCASSSGPTGELFFGEGSRLTVL.

The chain combines TRBV15 with TRBJ2-5, with D perhaps being TRBD1 or TRBD2 (5 bases each). This CDR3 spans 16 amino acids. The germline V and J ends were trimmed by 3 bases and 3 bases, with 17 bases remaining between them. The germline CDR1 and CDR2 sequences are LNHNV and YYDKDF (reference sequence). CDR3 sequence reads: CATSRGPRGTEETQYF. The CDR3 DNA reads as TGTGCCACCAGCAGGGGCCCCCGAGGGACGGAAGAGACCCAGTACTTC.

This clone occurred a few times. This chain connects TRBV4-1 to TRBJ1-1; D gene uncertain. Trimming removed 3 bases from V and 1 base from J, with 9 bases in between. The CDR3 has 14 residues. In germline, CDR1 is MGHRA, CDR2 YSYEKL. The CDR3 region is CASSHREENTEAFF. The CDR3, as DNA: TGCGCCAGCAGCCATAGGGAGGAGAACACTGAAGCTTTCTTT.

This clone appeared a single time. The chain is built from TRBV27 and TRBJ2-3; D is ambiguous. CDR1 and CDR2 (germline): MNHEY, SMNVEV (reference sequence). CDR3 length equals 12 residues. Trimming cost V 5 bases and J 6 bases, with 9 bases left between them. The CDR3 here is CASSDSSDTQYF. As DNA, the CDR3 is TGTGCCAGCAGTGACTCTTCGGATACGCAGTATTTT.

The chain employs TRBV29-1 and TRBJ2-7; 9 bases are a match to TRBD1. V gave up 4 bases and J gave up 2 bases; unmatched junction bases: 12. The length of the CDR3 is 16 residues. Germline CDR1 and CDR2: SQVTM and ANQGSEA. This CDR3 is CSVAGRDRVGTYEQYF. The CDR3 coding sequence is TGCAGCGTTGCGGGTAGGGACAGGGTCGGGACCTACGAGCAGTACTTC.

This clone was seen repeatedly, ten times or more. As DNA, the CDR3 is TGTGCCAGCAGCTTGGGCTTAGACAGGGACTATGGCTACACCTTC. This gives the protein CASSLGLDRDYGYTF. The rearrangement uses TRBV7-2 and TRBJ1-2; TRBD1 agrees at 7 bases. V lost 3 bases to trimming and J lost 3 bases; unmatched junction nucleotides: 7. Germline V gives CDR1 SGHTA, CDR2 FQGNSA. The CDR3 extends over 15 amino acids.

This chain links TRBV29-1 with TRBJ2-3, with TRBD2 matching over 12 bases. The CDR3 extends over 16 amino acids. In germline, CDR1 is SQVTM, CDR2 ANQGSEA. V was pared by 6 bases and J by 5 bases, with 12 bases of the junction left unmatched. The CDR3 region has the DNA TGCAGCGTCCCTGATTCGACTAGCGGGGGACAAGATACGCAGTATTTT. Translation gives CSVPDSTSGGQDTQYF.

Of note for this clone: The likely explanation is a read error, given a far larger clone one base away. CDR3 residues: CASSYSSGGAETQYF. As DNA, the CDR3 is TGTGCCAGCAGTTACTCTAGCGGGGGGGCCGAGACCCAGTACTTC. The chain recombines TRBV27 with TRBJ2-5, with TRBD2 matching over 12 bases. V trimming: 4 bases; J trimming: 5 bases; junction bases outside the gene matches: 5. CDR3 length: 15 residues. Germline loops: CDR1 MNHEY, CDR2 SMNVEV (reference sequence).

This clone appeared a few times. The V call is TRBV9, the J call TRBJ1-5, with D possibly being TRBD1 (6 bases). Deletions cut 0 bases from V and 5 bases from J, with 12 bases between. The CDR3 runs 15 residues. Germline-derived CDR1 and CDR2 are SGDLS and YYNGEE. The CDR3 DNA reads as TGTGCCAGCAGCGTAGAGCACAGGGAAGATCAGCCCCAGCATTTT. Residues: CASSVEHREDQPQHF.

The chain uses TRBV30 and TRBJ2-2; D may be TRBD1 (5 bases). CDR1 is GTSNPN and CDR2 is SVGIG in the germline V gene (reference sequence). CDR3 size: 13 residues. V was shortened by 0 bases and J by 7 bases, with 9 bases between the two germline ends. DNA of the CDR3: TGTGCCTGGAGTGTACCAGGGATCGGGGAGCTGTTTTTT. Encoded protein: CAWSVPGIGELFF.

This clone was observed a few times. The J gene is TRBJ2-3, the V gene TRBV7-6; 8 nucleotides agree with TRBD1. The CDR3 runs 14 residues. CDR1 and CDR2 (germline): SGHVS, FNYEAQ. The V gene end was trimmed by 7 bases and the J gene end by 3 bases; junction bases not matched to a gene: 6. The CDR3 DNA reads as TGTGCCAGCAAACGGACAGGGTTTACAGATACGCAGTATTTT. Its protein is CASKRTGFTDTQYF.

The sample holds a few counts of this clone. This chain links TRBV18 with TRBJ2-2; a possible D gene is TRBD1 (5 bases). This CDR3 is 15 amino acids long. Per germline, CDR1 KGHSH and CDR2 LQKENI. V dropped 3 bases and J dropped 6 bases, with 14 bases sitting between them. DNA for the CDR3: TGTGCCAGCTCACCGCAAGAAGGGGCCCCCGGGGAGCTGTTTTTT. Protein sequence: CASSPQEGAPGELFF.